These T cell receptor beta chains were read from a single sample in a study of patients and donors after allogeneic stem cell transplantation. TCRdb called the RT-PCR reads again in MiXCR, with one record for every CDR3 protein. The repertoire holds about 200,000 distinct CDR3 sequences, with about 40% as singletons. The sample taken for sequencing was blood, either unsorted or a sorted T cell fraction (not recorded which). The receptors stem from a human donor who was either an allogeneic HSCT recipient or a stem cell or donor lymphocyte infusion donor (not recorded which). It is not recorded whose cells these are; they may come from a transplant donor. The CDR3 runs from the conserved cysteine through the conserved F or W. Fields, in order: D gene, V gene, J gene, clone size, CDR3 DNA, CDR3 protein. A D gene is named only where the DNA matches it firmly. Clone size is given for some rows only: seen once, a few or many times, or a class if the clone is expanded.

-	TRBV4-3	TRBJ2-2	-	TGCGCCAGCAGCCAAGTCTGGGGGGCGCCGGGCACCGGGGAGCTGTTTTTT	CASSQVWGAPGTGELFF
TRBD1	TRBV28	TRBJ1-5	-	TGTGCCAGCAGTTTACCCATGACGACAGGGCAGGGTGGCAATCAGCCCCAGCATTTT	CASSLPMTTGQGGNQPQHF
-	TRBV5-6	TRBJ2-2	-	TGTGCCAGCAGCGCCGCCAGAGGGGGGCGAATCACCGGGGAGCTGTTTTTT	CASSAARGGRITGELFF
TRBD2	TRBV6-2/TRBV6-3	TRBJ2-7	once	TGTGCCAGCAGTGGCGGGACTAGCGGGATCTACGAGCAGTACTTC	CASSGGTSGIYEQYF
TRBD2	TRBV29-1	TRBJ2-7	-	TGCAGCGTCCCGACTAGCGGGAGAACCAACGAGCAGTACTTC	CSVPTSGRTNEQYF
TRBD2	TRBV11-3	TRBJ2-1	few	TGTGCCAGCAAGGCTAGCGGCCACAATGAGCAGTTCTTC	CASKASGHNEQFF
-	TRBV20-1	TRBJ1-2	few	TGCAGTGCTAGGCTTTTAGGCTACACCTTC	CSARLLGYTF
-	TRBV11-2	TRBJ2-1	-	TGTGCCAGCAGCTCGACCCGGACCCCACGAAATACGGCTGAGCAGTTCTTC	CASSSTRTPRNTAEQFF
TRBD1	TRBV24-1	TRBJ2-5	-	TGTGCCACCAGTGATGGGGGCAGGGGGAAAGAGACCCAGTACTTC	CATSDGGRGKETQYF
-	TRBV2	TRBJ2-7	-	TGTGCCAGCAGCGACCCACGGGGGAGCTACGAGCAGTACTTC	CASSDPRGSYEQYF
-	TRBV9	TRBJ1-1	-	TGTGCCAGCAGCCCCAGAGGGGAGAGCACTGAAGCTTTCTTT	CASSPRGESTEAFF
-	TRBV20-1	TRBJ2-1	few	TGCAGTGCTAGTGAGCAGAACAATGAGCAGTTCTTC	CSASEQNNEQFF
TRBD1	TRBV5-8	TRBJ1-2	few	TGTGCCAGCAGCAACCGGGGACAGGGAGTTAACTATGGCTACACCTTC	CASSNRGQGVNYGYTF
TRBD1	TRBV6-2/TRBV6-3	TRBJ1-1	-	TGTGCCAGCACCCTAACAGGGGATGGAACTGAAGCTTTCTTT	CASTLTGDGTEAFF
TRBD2	TRBV12-3/TRBV12-4	TRBJ2-7	-	TGTGCCAGCAGTTTTCGGCTAGCGGGAGGGAGTGAGCAGTACTTC	CASSFRLAGGSEQYF
-	TRBV7-2	TRBJ1-1	-	TGTGCCAGCAGCCGCAAATTAATTAGGGTCTCTACTAGGGGCACTGAAGCTTTCTTT	CASSRKLIRVSTRGTEAFF
TRBD1	TRBV27	TRBJ1-2	-	TGTGCCAGCAGTTTATCGGACAGGCCTAACTATGGCTACACCTTC	CASSLSDRPNYGYTF
-	TRBV11-3	TRBJ2-5	few	TGTGCCAGCAGCTTAAACTATCAAGAGACCCAGTACTTC	CASSLNYQETQYF
-	TRBV5-1	TRBJ1-2	few	TGCGCCAGCAGCTTTGGAGGAGGGCCTGGCTACACCTTC	CASSFGGGPGYTF
-	TRBV2	TRBJ2-1	-	TGTGCCAGCCCAGAACAGCAGTTCTTC	CASPEQQFF
-	TRBV29-1	TRBJ2-3	-	TGCAGCGTTGCCCGGGATCCAACAGATACGCAGTATTTT	CSVARDPTDTQYF
TRBD1	TRBV29-1	TRBJ2-1	-	TGCAGCGTGGGCTTACAGGGGTTCACCTACGCGTCAGAAATGTATGAGCAGTTCTTC	CSVGLQGFTYASEMYEQFF
TRBD1	TRBV5-5	TRBJ2-7	few	TGTGCCAGCAGCTCCCCGGGACAGGGAATCTACGAGCAGTACTTC	CASSSPGQGIYEQYF
-	TRBV7-2	TRBJ1-1	few	TGTGCCAGCAGCTTGATCGGCAGGGGAGGCACTGAAGCTTTCTTT	CASSLIGRGGTEAFF
-	TRBV5-1	TRBJ1-2	-	TGCGCCAGCAGCTTCAGGGAGGCCTATGGCTACACCTTC	CASSFREAYGYTF
TRBD2	TRBV28	TRBJ2-5	-	TGTGCCAGCAGTTTATCGCTAGCGGAGGGGTTTGAGACCCAGTACTTC	CASSLSLAEGFETQYF
TRBD1	TRBV7-8	TRBJ1-3	few	TGTGCCAGCAGCTTACCCCGACAGGGCCTTGGAAACACCATATATTTT	CASSLPRQGLGNTIYF
-	TRBV29-1	TRBJ2-5	-	TGCAGCGTTACGGGAGATGAAGGGGAGACCCAGTACTTC	CSVTGDEGETQYF
TRBD1	TRBV12-3/TRBV12-4	TRBJ1-1	-	TGTGCCAGCACCTTTAGGGGGGACAGCCTTTCATCTTTCTTT	CASTFRGDSLSSFF
TRBD1	TRBV7-9	TRBJ1-1	-	TGTGCCAGCAGACCCAAGACAGGGAAGGGCACTGAAGCTTTCTTT	CASRPKTGKGTEAFF
-	TRBV7-9	TRBJ2-3	few	TGTGCCAGCACCCTAACAAGAGCGGTAAACACAGATACGCAGTATTTT	CASTLTRAVNTDTQYF
-	TRBV14	TRBJ1-4	few	TGTGCCAGCAGCCAAGCGATGGGGGTAGATACTAATGAAAAACTGTTTTTT	CASSQAMGVDTNEKLFF
TRBD2	TRBV7-8	TRBJ2-1	-	TGTGCCAGCAGCTTATCCAGGGACCGCAGACTAGCGGGAGGTCACAATGAGCAGTTCTTC	CASSLSRDRRLAGGHNEQFF
TRBD1	TRBV28	TRBJ2-7	-	TGTGCCAGCAGCCAACCGGGACAGGGTTCCGAGCAGTACTTC	CASSQPGQGSEQYF
-	TRBV4-3	TRBJ1-3	few	TGCGCCAGCAGCCAAGAGTCAGACTCTGGAAACACCATATATTTT	CASSQESDSGNTIYF
-	TRBV6-5	TRBJ2-2	-	TGTGCCAGCAGTTCCGGGACGGCGAACACCGGGGAGCTGTTTTTT	CASSSGTANTGELFF
-	TRBV7-8	TRBJ2-2	many	TGTGCCAGCAGCTGGCGCCCGACTAACAGGGAGGGGACCGGGGAGCTGTTTTTT	CASSWRPTNREGTGELFF
-	TRBV6-5	TRBJ1-1	many	TGTGCCAGCAGCGGATTGAACACTGAAGCTTTCTTT	CASSGLNTEAFF
-	TRBV15	TRBJ1-2	-	TGTGCCACCAGCAGAGAGGGACCCAGTACGGGAATCTATGGCTACACCTTC	CATSREGPSTGIYGYTF
TRBD1	TRBV4-3	TRBJ1-2	-	TGCGCCAGCAGCCAGAGCCGGGACAGGGAAGATGCGTACTATGGCTACACCTTC	CASSQSRDREDAYYGYTF
-	TRBV5-5	TRBJ1-2	few	TGTGCCAGCAGCTTGGCTGGTGGTTACTCCCAAAACTATGGCTACACCTTC	CASSLAGGYSQNYGYTF
TRBD1	TRBV28	TRBJ2-4	few	TGTGCCAGCAGTTTAAGACAGGGCTTCGCAAACATTCAGTACTTC	CASSLRQGFANIQYF
-	TRBV5-1	TRBJ1-3	-	TGCGCCAGCAGCTCGGACAGTTCCTACTCTGGAAACACCATATATTTT	CASSSDSSYSGNTIYF
-	TRBV12-5	TRBJ1-1	-	TGTGCTAGTGGTTTGGGAATTGGAGAGAACACTGAAGCTTTCTTT	CASGLGIGENTEAFF
TRBD1	TRBV5-1	TRBJ1-2	-	TGCGCCAGCCAGGGACAGTTTCCCTATGGCTACACCTTC	CASQGQFPYGYTF
TRBD1	TRBV12-3/TRBV12-4	TRBJ1-4	-	TGTGCCAGCAGGCCGACAGGGAACGGTGAAAAACTGTTTTTT	CASRPTGNGEKLFF
TRBD2	TRBV3-1	TRBJ2-1	-	TGTGCCAGCAGCCAAGGAGCCGGCCTAGCGGGAGGGATTGAGCAGTTCTTC	CASSQGAGLAGGIEQFF
-	TRBV28	TRBJ2-5	-	TGTGCCAGCAGCTTCTCCGGGCCGATTACGGAGACCCAGTACTTC	CASSFSGPITETQYF
-	TRBV4-3	TRBJ2-7	few	TGCGCCAGCAGCCAAGATCGGGATACACCCTCCTACGAGCAGTACTTC	CASSQDRDTPSYEQYF
-	TRBV19	TRBJ1-5	-	TGTGCCAGTATACCGGGCGGCAGCAATCAGCCCCAGCATTTT	CASIPGGSNQPQHF
TRBD2	TRBV29-1	TRBJ2-1	-	TGCAGCCCGAAGGAGCTAGCGGGCTACAATGAGCAGTTCTTC	CSPKELAGYNEQFF
TRBD1	TRBV6-1	TRBJ1-5	-	TGTGCCAGCAGCACAGGGGGAGGTGATCAGCCCCAGCATTTT	CASSTGGGDQPQHF
TRBD2	TRBV7-9	TRBJ2-3	-	TGTGCCAGCAGCCGACTAGCGACCAGCACAGATACGCAGTATTTT	CASSRLATSTDTQYF